This TCR beta chain was captured by sequencing in a study of memory CD4+ T cells and cytomegalovirus serostatus. The study, taken as a whole, reports: Median bootstrapped AUC for CMV status was about 0.96 originally, 0.9 to 0.93 US-trained. 67 of 164 known CMV-associated TCRbeta sequences appeared in CD4+ memory.

The CDR3 loop spans 14 amino acids. V lost 5 bases, J lost 10 bases, and 4 bases stayed unmatched. Germline V gives CDR1 MDHEN, CDR2 SYDVKM. In the authors' methods: Out-of-frame sequences were removed, leaving about 2.2 million distinct TCRbeta sequences. Clones were read by immunoSEQ multiplex PCR, and TCRdb kept only the in-frame ones, dropping some. V, J and clone size are taken as reported in that table, and D and trimming were inferred from the DNA itself. The table shows some 48,000 clones, with roughly 80% occurring only once. On this clone itself: Its antigen is unidentified.

Single viable CD3+CD4+CD8-CD45RO+ cells were sorted as the memory CD4+ T cells. After thawing, CD4+ T cells were positively selected. The rearrangement uses TRBV28 and TRBJ1-6, with TRBD1 identical over 11 bases. The sample was memory CD4+ T cells from blood. The clonotype was recovered from an adult in good health and CMV-seronegative. CDR3 sequence (DNA): TGTGCCAGCAGTGTTGGGACAGGGGGGTCACCCCTCCACTTT. This codes for CASSVGTGGSPLHF.